This entry lists 9 T cell receptor beta chains sequenced from one sample in a study of tumor-infiltrating lymphocytes in primary liver carcinoma. DNA and RNA were both co-extracted from approximately 20-30 mg of bulk tissue that had not been sorted. Total RNA amounting to 450 to 500 ng was the source from which TCR beta cDNA was made with a constant-region primer. Modified slightly, ARM-PCR produced TCR beta libraries over three nested multiplex PCR rounds. The study ran its first two PCR rounds for roughly 10 cycles each, using TRBV1-TRBV30 forward primers and a C-beta reverse primer. TCRdb re-derived calls from the multiplex PCR reads in MiXCR, one entry per CDR3 protein. Here the sample spans over 95,000 distinct CDR3 sequences, more than 60% being singletons. Sequencing input: liver tumor tissue from sampling region 5. As for subset: tumor region T5, tumor centre. Source of these receptors: a woman in her sixties or seventies with primary liver carcinoma and hepatitis B virus infection.

With regard to this clonotype: Mismatch with germline at one junction end may stem from a read error. CDR3 loop: CANSRGLVLQEIQYF. The CDR3 DNA reads as TGTGCCAACAGCCGGGGACTGGTCCTCCAAGAGATCCAGTACTTC. The V and J genes are TRBV11-2 and TRBJ2-5; a weak D match, TRBD2 (6 bases). Germline CDR1 reads SGHAT; CDR2 reads FQNNGV. CDR3 length: 15 residues. Complete variable domain (other parts from reference TRBV11-2 and TRBJ2-5): EAGVAQSPRYKIIEKRQSVAFWCNPISGHATLYWYQQILGQGPKLLIQFQNNGVVDDSQLPKDRFSAERLKGVDSTLKIQPAKLEDSAVYLCANSRGLVLQEIQYFGPGTRLLVL.

Remarks on this clonotype: Given a much more abundant clone one base away, this may be a read error. Since no conserved phenylalanine or tryptophan closes the CDR3, a read error is the likely cause. The chain is built from TRBV10-1 and TRBJ1-1, with TRBD1 matching over 8 bases. Per germline, CDR1 WNHNN and CDR2 SYGVQD (reference sequence). V trimming: 8 bases; J trimming: 0 bases; junction bases outside the gene matches: 2. This CDR3 is 13 amino acids long. The CDR3 bases are TGCGCCAGCTCGGGACAGGTGAACACTGAAGCTTTCCTT. Protein: CASSGQVNTEAFL.

A word on this clonotype: This may be a read error, as it is one base from a much larger clone. The CDR3, as DNA: TGCGCCAGCAACTCCTCCGGGACTAACACAGATACGCAGTATTTT. Protein product: CASNSSGTNTDTQYF. This sequence joins TRBV5-1 and TRBJ2-3; 7 positions match TRBD2. The germline V gene has CDR1 SGHRS and CDR2 YFSETQ. This CDR3 is 15 amino acids long. Trimming at V came to 6 bases and at J to 2 bases, leaving 9 bases not matched to a gene.

This clonotype was counted ten times or more. The V call is TRBV7-8, the J call TRBJ2-2; 9 nucleotides match TRBD2. V lost 4 bases, J lost 5 bases, and 8 bases stayed unmatched. Germline V CDR1 and CDR2: SGHVS, FQNEAQ. The CDR3 covers 16 residues. For the CDR3, the DNA is TGTGCCAGCAGCTCCTTAGCGGGAGAAGGTACCGGGGAGCTGTTTTTT. Its translation: CASSSLAGEGTGELFF. Full variable domain (remainder filled in from reference TRBV7-8 and TRBJ2-2): GAGVSQSPRYKVAKRGQDVALRCDPISGHVSLFWYQQALGQGPEFLTYFQNEAQLDKSGLPSDRFFAERPEGSVSTLKIQRTQQEDSAVYLCASSSLAGEGTGELFFGEGSRLTVL.

Note on this clonotype: The germline gene is not matched at one end of the junction; a read error may be the cause. The V and J genes are TRBV11-3 and TRBJ2-1, with 7 positions matching TRBD2. This CDR3 contains 14 residues. The germline V gene has CDR1 SGHNT and CDR2 YENEEA. This chain's CDR3 is CASGLGGSTNEKFF. CDR3 bases: TGTGCCAGCGGTTTAGGCGGGAGCACTAATGAGAAGTTCTTC.

To note about this clonotype: Possible read error: a much larger clone is one base away. The rearrangement links TRBV5-6 to TRBJ2-7; D is ambiguous. V shed 5 bases and J shed 7 bases, with 16 bases lying between them. Germline V lookup: CDR1 SGHDT, CDR2 YYEEEE. This CDR3 is built from 13 residues. The CDR3 is CASRNSDHSEQYF. The CDR3 DNA follows: TGTGCCAGCAGGAACTCGGACCATTCGGAGCAGTACTTC.

This clonotype has more than one count but fewer than ten. A read error is possible here, since a much larger clone lies one base away. The chain employs TRBV28 and TRBJ2-1; TRBD2 aligns across 8 bases. Germline CDR1 reads MDHEN; CDR2 reads SYDVKM. V shed 4 bases and J 7 bases; nucleotides not matched to a gene: 12. The CDR3 is 16 amino acids. The CDR3 loop reads CASSSRISGILNEQFF. CDR3 DNA: TGTGCCAGCAGTTCCAGGATTAGCGGGATCCTTAATGAGCAGTTCTTC.

Concerning this clonotype itself: A read error may account for a junction end that differs from germline. V and J are TRBV4-1 and TRBJ2-3; 10 nucleotides agree with TRBD1. The CDR3 runs 17 residues. Germline CDR1 and CDR2: MGHRA and YSYEKL. In DNA form, the CDR3 reads TGCGCCAGCAGCCAAGTTTGGGACAGGGGATTCACAAATACACAGTATTTT. Amino acid sequence: CASSQVWDRGFTNTQYF.

In its sample, this clonotype was seen many times. The chain has TRBV5-1 and TRBJ2-7; the match to TRBD1 covers 8 bases. J gave up 0 bases and V 4 bases, and 12 bases lay outside the gene matches. The CDR3 loop spans 17 amino acids. Germline CDR1 reads SGHRS; CDR2 reads YFSETQ. CDR3 coding DNA: TGCGCCAGCAGCCTCCCGGGCAGGGGGCAGTTCTCCTACGAGCAGTACTTC. This sequence encodes CASSLPGRGQFSYEQYF.